This is a list of T cell receptor beta chains from one sample in a study of molecular identifiers for immune sequencing clone quantification. TCRdb re-derived calls from the PCR reads in MiXCR, one entry per CDR3 protein. The sample lists about 320,000 distinct CDR3 sequences; roughly 23% were seen once. The specimen sequenced was naive CD8+ T cells from blood, with Jurkat cell RNA spiked in. These receptors all come from a human donor in good health. Some libraries in this study had Jurkat cell RNA spiked in. CDR3s include the opening cysteine and the closing phenylalanine or tryptophan. The D gene is left open where the match is weak. Some rows have no size entry. The others give once, few or many, or a class for an expanded clone.

CDR3nt: TGCAGTGCTAGAGAAGGGAAGGGCACAGATACGCAGTATTTT; CDR3aa: CSAREGKGTDTQYF; j_gene: TRBJ2-3; v_gene: TRBV20-1; abundance: many; d_gene: NA
CDR3nt: TGTGCCAGCCTGCTTGGGGAGGGCCCCTACAATGAGCAGTTCTTC; CDR3aa: CASLLGEGPYNEQFF; j_gene: TRBJ2-1; v_gene: TRBV7-9; abundance: few; d_gene: TRBD2
CDR3nt: TGTGCCAGCTCTCTCCGGGCCGTGGATGAAAAACTGTTTTTT; CDR3aa: CASSLRAVDEKLFF; j_gene: TRBJ1-4; v_gene: TRBV18; abundance: NA; d_gene: NA
CDR3nt: TGTGCCAGCACCCGACACCTCTATAATTCACCCCTCCACTTT; CDR3aa: CASTRHLYNSPLHF; j_gene: TRBJ1-6; v_gene: TRBV12-3/TRBV12-4; abundance: many; d_gene: NA
CDR3nt: TGTGCCAGCAGCGAGACTAGCGGAGACAATGAGCAGTTCTTC; CDR3aa: CASSETSGDNEQFF; j_gene: TRBJ2-1; v_gene: TRBV7-9; abundance: many; d_gene: TRBD2
CDR3nt: TGTGCCAGCTGGGGACTAGCGGGAAACTACGAGCAGTACTTC; CDR3aa: CASWGLAGNYEQYF; j_gene: TRBJ2-7; v_gene: TRBV7-3; abundance: many; d_gene: TRBD2
CDR3nt: TGCAGTGCTGAACAACTAGCGCTGGCCGCAGATACGCAGTATTTT; CDR3aa: CSAEQLALAADTQYF; j_gene: TRBJ2-3; v_gene: TRBV20-1; abundance: many; d_gene: TRBD2
CDR3nt: TGTGCCAGCAGTTACTCGGTTTCGGGGTACTCCTACGAGCAGTACTTC; CDR3aa: CASSYSVSGYSYEQYF; j_gene: TRBJ2-7; v_gene: TRBV6-5; abundance: many; d_gene: NA
CDR3nt: TGTGCCAGCAGGAGGACCACGGGGGTGGGAGAGACCCAGTACTTC; CDR3aa: CASRRTTGVGETQYF; j_gene: TRBJ2-5; v_gene: TRBV6-5; abundance: NA; d_gene: NA
CDR3nt: TGCGCCAGCAGCCAATCGACAGGGGGGGCTGAAGCTTTCTTT; CDR3aa: CASSQSTGGAEAFF; j_gene: TRBJ1-1; v_gene: TRBV4-1; abundance: many; d_gene: TRBD1
CDR3nt: TGTGCCAGCACCCCCGGCGTGAACACCGGGGAGCTGTTTTTT; CDR3aa: CASTPGVNTGELFF; j_gene: TRBJ2-2; v_gene: TRBV12-3/TRBV12-4; abundance: many; d_gene: NA
CDR3nt: TGCAGTGCTAGAGACAGGGTGGGCACAGATACGCAGTATTTT; CDR3aa: CSARDRVGTDTQYF; j_gene: TRBJ2-3; v_gene: TRBV20-1; abundance: many; d_gene: NA
CDR3nt: TGTGCCAGCAGCAACGACAGGTTCGCGAACACCGGGGAGCTGTTTTTT; CDR3aa: CASSNDRFANTGELFF; j_gene: TRBJ2-2; v_gene: TRBV7-8; abundance: many; d_gene: NA
CDR3nt: TGTGCCAGCAGTTACTCGAAGTCAGGGAGGGCCGGGGAGCTGTTTTTT; CDR3aa: CASSYSKSGRAGELFF; j_gene: TRBJ2-2; v_gene: TRBV6-5; abundance: many; d_gene: TRBD2
CDR3nt: TGCGCCAGCAGCCAAGACAGGGAGGGAATTCAGCCCCAGCATTTT; CDR3aa: CASSQDREGIQPQHF; j_gene: TRBJ1-5; v_gene: TRBV4-3; abundance: NA; d_gene: NA
CDR3nt: TGCAGTGCTTCGGACAGGGGGGACTACGAGCAGTACTTC; CDR3aa: CSASDRGDYEQYF; j_gene: TRBJ2-7; v_gene: TRBV20-1; abundance: NA; d_gene: TRBD1
CDR3nt: TGCGCCAGCAGCCCCGGCGTTTCGCCTAATGAAAAACTGTTTTTT; CDR3aa: CASSPGVSPNEKLFF; j_gene: TRBJ1-4; v_gene: TRBV4-1; abundance: many; d_gene: NA
CDR3nt: TGTGCCTGGAGTGTGGACAGGGGGTACGAGCAGTACTTC; CDR3aa: CAWSVDRGYEQYF; j_gene: TRBJ2-7; v_gene: TRBV30; abundance: many; d_gene: TRBD1
CDR3nt: TGTGCCAGCAGGGGACTAGCGGCTGAGTACTTC; CDR3aa: CASRGLAAEYF; j_gene: TRBJ2-7; v_gene: TRBV12-3/TRBV12-4; abundance: many; d_gene: TRBD2
CDR3nt: TGTGCCAGCACCCAGGGGATTCCCGCTGAAGCTTTCTTT; CDR3aa: CASTQGIPAEAFF; j_gene: TRBJ1-1; v_gene: TRBV7-9; abundance: many; d_gene: NA
CDR3nt: TGTGCCAGCAGCTTACAGGGGGCCGATCAGCCCCAGCATTTT; CDR3aa: CASSLQGADQPQHF; j_gene: TRBJ1-5; v_gene: TRBV7-9; abundance: many; d_gene: TRBD1
CDR3nt: TGTGCCAGCAGCTTAGATCCGGCCGGCTACGAGCAGTACTTC; CDR3aa: CASSLDPAGYEQYF; j_gene: TRBJ2-7; v_gene: TRBV7-9; abundance: many; d_gene: NA
CDR3nt: TGTGCCAGCAGCTCCGCCGGGACAGAGGGGATGGGGGCCAACGTCCTGACTTTC; CDR3aa: CASSSAGTEGMGANVLTF; j_gene: TRBJ2-6; v_gene: TRBV11-2; abundance: few; d_gene: TRBD1
CDR3nt: TGCAGTGCTAGACCGGACGGGGCTCCTCCGTACGAGCAGTACTTC; CDR3aa: CSARPDGAPPYEQYF; j_gene: TRBJ2-7; v_gene: TRBV20-1; abundance: many; d_gene: NA
CDR3nt: TGCAGTGCTAGAGTTCATAGCTCCTACGAGCAGTACTTC; CDR3aa: CSARVHSSYEQYF; j_gene: TRBJ2-7; v_gene: TRBV20-1; abundance: many; d_gene: NA
CDR3nt: TGTGCCAGCAGTACCACCCGACAGGGGGCCTACGAGCAGTACTTC; CDR3aa: CASSTTRQGAYEQYF; j_gene: TRBJ2-7; v_gene: TRBV6-2/TRBV6-3; abundance: many; d_gene: TRBD1
CDR3nt: TGTGCCAGCAGTTACTCGTCGGGGCGAGATAATTCACCCCTCCACTTT; CDR3aa: CASSYSSGRDNSPLHF; j_gene: TRBJ1-6; v_gene: TRBV6-5; abundance: NA; d_gene: NA
CDR3nt: TGTGCCAGCAGCGGGGGCCCCGGTAGGGTGGCAGATACGCAGTATTTT; CDR3aa: CASSGGPGRVADTQYF; j_gene: TRBJ2-3; v_gene: TRBV9; abundance: many; d_gene: NA
CDR3nt: TGTGCCAGCAGCTCCTCTAGCGGGAGGGCCGTGTACGAGCAGTACTTC; CDR3aa: CASSSSSGRAVYEQYF; j_gene: TRBJ2-7; v_gene: TRBV7-9; abundance: many; d_gene: TRBD2
CDR3nt: TGCAGCGTTGAGGGACAGGGCAGTCGGACTGAAGCTTTCTTT; CDR3aa: CSVEGQGSRTEAFF; j_gene: TRBJ1-1; v_gene: TRBV29-1; abundance: many; d_gene: TRBD1
CDR3nt: TGCGCCAGCAGCCAAGGACCGATAGGGGCCGTTAGCAATCAGCCCCGGCATTTT; CDR3aa: CASSQGPIGAVSNQPRHF; j_gene: TRBJ1-5; v_gene: TRBV4-1; abundance: NA; d_gene: NA
CDR3nt: TGCGCCAGCAGCTTGGTTCGGGAGTCTAGCGAGCAGTACTTC; CDR3aa: CASSLVRESSEQYF; j_gene: TRBJ2-7; v_gene: TRBV5-1; abundance: many; d_gene: NA
CDR3nt: TGTGCCAGCAGTCAGTTAGCCCTTACCTACGAGCAGTACTTC; CDR3aa: CASSQLALTYEQYF; j_gene: TRBJ2-7; v_gene: TRBV28; abundance: many; d_gene: NA
CDR3nt: TGTGCCGGGGGGACTCTCCCTTTGAACACCGGGGAGCTGTTTTTT; CDR3aa: CAGGTLPLNTGELFF; j_gene: TRBJ2-2; v_gene: TRBV6-2/TRBV6-3; abundance: many; d_gene: NA
CDR3nt: TGTGCCAGCAGTTCCCTCACAGGGAGGGACACTGAAGCTTTCTTT; CDR3aa: CASSSLTGRDTEAFF; j_gene: TRBJ1-1; v_gene: TRBV12-3/TRBV12-4; abundance: many; d_gene: NA
CDR3nt: TGCAGCGTATCAAGTGACACCCACCCCGCAGATACGCAGTATTTT; CDR3aa: CSVSSDTHPADTQYF; j_gene: TRBJ2-3; v_gene: TRBV29-1; abundance: many; d_gene: NA
CDR3nt: TGTGCCAGCAGTTTAGACAAGGGCACTGAAGCTTTCTTT; CDR3aa: CASSLDKGTEAFF; j_gene: TRBJ1-1; v_gene: TRBV12-3/TRBV12-4; abundance: many; d_gene: NA
CDR3nt: TGTGCCAGCAGTTTGCTTGGAGGGGGCCTAAGCTCCTATAATTCACCCCTCCACTTT; CDR3aa: CASSLLGGGLSSYNSPLHF; j_gene: TRBJ1-6; v_gene: TRBV6-5; abundance: NA; d_gene: TRBD1
CDR3nt: TGTGCCAGCAGCCGCGGACAGGGGATCACTGAAGCTTTCTTT; CDR3aa: CASSRGQGITEAFF; j_gene: TRBJ1-1; v_gene: TRBV13; abundance: many; d_gene: TRBD1
CDR3nt: TGTGCCAGCAGTCCCGGTCAATGGGGCACAGATACGCAGTATTTT; CDR3aa: CASSPGQWGTDTQYF; j_gene: TRBJ2-3; v_gene: TRBV12-3/TRBV12-4; abundance: many; d_gene: NA
CDR3nt: TGTGCCAGCAGTTTTACGGACAGGGGGGATGAGCAGTACTTC; CDR3aa: CASSFTDRGDEQYF; j_gene: TRBJ2-7; v_gene: TRBV6-5; abundance: many; d_gene: TRBD1
CDR3nt: TGTGCCAGCACCTATCTGGACGACTATGGCTACACCTTC; CDR3aa: CASTYLDDYGYTF; j_gene: TRBJ1-2; v_gene: TRBV6-2/TRBV6-3; abundance: NA; d_gene: NA
CDR3nt: TGCAGTGCTAGAGCAATGATTACAGGGAAATCCTACGAGCAGTACTTC; CDR3aa: CSARAMITGKSYEQYF; j_gene: TRBJ2-7; v_gene: TRBV20-1; abundance: many; d_gene: NA
CDR3nt: TGTGCCAGCAGTTACGCCGCGGTGGGCGAGCAGTACTTC; CDR3aa: CASSYAAVGEQYF; j_gene: TRBJ2-7; v_gene: TRBV6-5; abundance: many; d_gene: NA
CDR3nt: TGTGCCAGCAGTTTAGGGGTTAACCAGCCCCAGCATTTT; CDR3aa: CASSLGVNQPQHF; j_gene: TRBJ1-5; v_gene: TRBV27; abundance: many; d_gene: NA
CDR3nt: TGTGCCAGCAGCACCCGGGACAGGAATTTCTACGAGCAGTACTTC; CDR3aa: CASSTRDRNFYEQYF; j_gene: TRBJ2-7; v_gene: TRBV7-9; abundance: many; d_gene: TRBD1
CDR3nt: TGTGCCAGCAGTTATGGATCCGGAAAACTGTTTTTT; CDR3aa: CASSYGSGKLFF; j_gene: TRBJ1-4; v_gene: TRBV6-2/TRBV6-3; abundance: many; d_gene: NA
CDR3nt: TGTGCCAGCAGCTTCTATGGCGGGTGGCAAGAGACCCAGTACTTC; CDR3aa: CASSFYGGWQETQYF; j_gene: TRBJ2-5; v_gene: TRBV7-2; abundance: many; d_gene: NA
CDR3nt: TGTGCCAGCAGCCCCCACGGAGGGTCCGGCAACATTCAGTACTTC; CDR3aa: CASSPHGGSGNIQYF; j_gene: TRBJ2-4; v_gene: TRBV13; abundance: many; d_gene: NA
CDR3nt: TGTGCCAGCAGTTTAAGGGGAGCGGGAAAAGTAGGTAGTGAGCAGTTCTTC; CDR3aa: CASSLRGAGKVGSEQFF; j_gene: TRBJ2-1; v_gene: TRBV12-3/TRBV12-4; abundance: few; d_gene: TRBD2
CDR3nt: TGTGCCAGCAGTCTAAGGGGGCGCTACGAGCAGTACTTC; CDR3aa: CASSLRGRYEQYF; j_gene: TRBJ2-7; v_gene: TRBV27; abundance: few; d_gene: TRBD1
CDR3nt: TGTGCCAGCGGCGGGCTAGACGAGCAGTACTTC; CDR3aa: CASGGLDEQYF; j_gene: TRBJ2-7; v_gene: TRBV7-9; abundance: few; d_gene: NA
CDR3nt: TGTGCCAGCAGCCAGAACAGGGGCTCTGGAAACACCATATATTTT; CDR3aa: CASSQNRGSGNTIYF; j_gene: TRBJ1-3; v_gene: TRBV5-5; abundance: NA; d_gene: TRBD1
CDR3nt: TGTGCCAGCAGTTTGGGCGGGAGCTCGCGAGATACGCAGTATTTT; CDR3aa: CASSLGGSSRDTQYF; j_gene: TRBJ2-3; v_gene: TRBV28; abundance: many; d_gene: TRBD2
CDR3nt: TGTGCCAGCAGCTTAGCGCTAGATTGGGGCAATGAGCAGTTCTTC; CDR3aa: CASSLALDWGNEQFF; j_gene: TRBJ2-1; v_gene: TRBV7-9; abundance: few; d_gene: NA
CDR3nt: TGTGCCAGCAGTTCGGGGACAGGGGTTGATACGCAGTATTTT; CDR3aa: CASSSGTGVDTQYF; j_gene: TRBJ2-3; v_gene: TRBV12-3/TRBV12-4; abundance: many; d_gene: TRBD1
CDR3nt: TGCAGTGCGGTTCCCGAATCCGAGCAGTACTTC; CDR3aa: CSAVPESEQYF; j_gene: TRBJ2-7; v_gene: TRBV20-1; abundance: many; d_gene: NA